These T cell receptor beta chains were read from a single sample in a study of cytomegalovirus exposure and HLA in healthy donors. Clones were read by immunoSEQ multiplex PCR, and TCRdb kept only the in-frame ones, dropping some. The sample has about 220,000 clones; about 86% are singletons. The specimen was PBMCs. These receptor sequences come from a woman in her late teens or twenties in good health and CMV-seronegative. The CDR3 runs from the conserved cysteine through the conserved F or W. Fields, in order: clone size, D gene, V gene, J gene, CDR3 protein, CDR3 DNA. The D gene is left open where the match is weak. The size field is filled for only some rows; it gives once, few, many or a size class.

>-|-|TRBV29-1|TRBJ2-2
CSVEGQVTGELFF
TGCAGCGTTGAAGGTCAGGTTACCGGGGAGCTGTTTTTT
>-|-|TRBV28|TRBJ1-1
CASSDQGIEAFF
TGTGCCAGCAGCGATCAGGGGATTGAAGCTTTCTTT
>-|-|TRBV27|TRBJ2-1
CASSHLWDNPLNEQFF
TGTGCCAGCAGCCACTTGTGGGACAACCCTCTCAATGAGCAGTTCTTC
>-|TRBD1|TRBV28|TRBJ2-7
CASTNGGTGSYEQYF
TGTGCCAGCACCAACGGTGGGACAGGGTCCTACGAGCAGTACTTC
>once|TRBD1|TRBV5-4|TRBJ2-3
CASSASGTGGSDTQYF
TGTGCCAGCAGCGCCTCCGGGACAGGGGGATCAGATACGCAGTATTTT
>-|-|TRBV5-1|TRBJ2-7
CASSLTGLPGYEQYF
TGCGCCAGCAGCTTAACAGGGCTTCCTGGGTACGAGCAGTACTTC
>-|TRBD2|TRBV9|TRBJ2-7
CASSVGGGSYYEQYF
TGTGCCAGCAGCGTAGGGGGCGGGAGTTACTACGAGCAGTACTTC
>-|TRBD1|TRBV28|TRBJ2-7
CASSLLGTDYEQYF
TGTGCCAGCAGTTTATTGGGGACAGATTACGAGCAGTACTTC
>-|TRBD1|TRBV4-2|TRBJ1-2
CASSQPTGQGAMAGYTF
TGTGCCAGCAGCCAACCCACCGGACAGGGGGCGATGGCTGGCTACACCTTC
>-|TRBD1|TRBV4-1|TRBJ2-7
CASSQGTGYYEQYF
TGCGCCAGCAGCCAAGGGACAGGCTACTACGAGCAGTACTTC
>-|TRBD1|TRBV28|TRBJ1-2
CASSSPSGTEVYGYTF
TGTGCCAGCAGTTCCCCATCCGGGACAGAGGTCTATGGCTACACCTTC
>-|-|TRBV7-2|TRBJ2-7
CASSLVREQYF
TGTGCCAGCAGCTTAGTTCGCGAGCAGTACTTC
>few|TRBD1|TRBV7-6|TRBJ2-7
CASSLGAGTGALREQYF
TGTGCCAGCAGCTTAGGGGCCGGGACAGGGGCCCTTCGTGAGCAGTACTTC
>-|TRBD1|TRBV29-1|TRBJ2-7
CSVEGGTGGYEQYF
TGCAGCGTTGAAGGAGGGACAGGGGGATACGAGCAGTACTTC
>once|TRBD2|TRBV9|TRBJ2-1
CASSVSLAGENEQFF
TGTGCCAGCAGCGTATCACTAGCGGGAGAGAATGAGCAGTTCTTC
>-|-|TRBV5-1|TRBJ2-3
CASSLGSGVGADTQYF
TGCGCCAGCAGCTTGGGGTCGGGAGTAGGTGCAGATACGCAGTATTTT
>-|TRBD1|TRBV15|TRBJ2-7
CATSLQGAREQYF
TGTGCCACCAGCTTACAGGGGGCGCGGGAGCAGTACTTC
>-|TRBD1|TRBV30|TRBJ2-2
CAAKQSGTVNTGELFF
TGTGCCGCCAAACAGTCCGGGACAGTAAACACCGGGGAGCTGTTTTTT
>-|TRBD1|TRBV28|TRBJ1-2
CASSLPQTGETF
TGTGCCAGCAGTTTACCCCAGACAGGGGAGACCTTC
>-|-|TRBV28|TRBJ2-7
CASGFSGLYEQYF
TGTGCCAGCGGATTCTCAGGACTCTACGAGCAGTACTTC